The 20 T cell receptor beta chains listed next were all sequenced from one sample in a study of T-cell memory formation after mild COVID-19. TCRdb re-derived calls from the 5' RACE reads in MiXCR, one entry per CDR3 protein. The repertoire holds roughly 340,000 distinct CDR3 sequences, with about a sixth as singletons. The sequenced sample was PBMCs or a T cell subset sorted from them (not recorded which). The receptor source for this set is a man aged 18 to 30 who had mild COVID-19 (a few samples of this study predate the infection). Cell type and time point are not known.

This chain uses TRBV7-9 with TRBJ2-7, with 8 bases fitting TRBD1. The V gene end was trimmed by 5 bases and the J gene end by 11 bases; junction bases not matched to a gene: 8. Germline CDR1 SEHNR, CDR2 FQNEAQ (reference sequence). The CDR3 sequence is 12 residues long. Here the CDR3 DNA reads TGTGCCAGCAGCGCCGGGACAGGCGACAAGTACGTC. This gives the protein CASSAGTGDKYV.

J is TRBJ1-6 and V is TRBV24-1; TRBD1 is a possible D gene (5 bases). There are 16 residues in the CDR3. Deletions cut 3 bases from V and 6 bases from J, with 14 bases between. CDR1 is KGHDR, CDR2 SFDVKD, per germline. CDR3 in DNA: TGTGCCACCAGTGATCTCCGACGGGGGATTAATTCACCCCTCCACTTT. Its protein product is CATSDLRRGINSPLHF.

The gene calls are TRBV5-4 and TRBJ2-2; 8 positions match TRBD1. V shed 4 bases and J 6 bases; nucleotides not matched to a gene: 5. The CDR3 is made up of 14 amino acids. The germline gives CDR1 SGHNT, CDR2 YYREEE (reference sequence). CDR3 sequence: CASSRQGRSGELFF. The CDR3 DNA sequence: TGTGCCAGCAGCAGACAGGGGAGGTCCGGGGAGCTGTTTTTT.

This chain joins TRBV30 and TRBJ1-4, with D maybe TRBD1 (6 bases). V was pared by 5 bases and J by 0 bases, with 7 bases between. Germline CDR1 and CDR2: GTSNPN and SVGIG (reference sequence). The CDR3 is 13 residues long. The CDR3 DNA is TGTGCCTGGTACAGGGCAACTAATGAAAAACTGTTTTTT. Translating gives CAWYRATNEKLFF.

There are a few counts of this clonotype. The V and J genes are TRBV9 and TRBJ2-2; D might be TRBD1 (6 bases). Germline-derived CDR1 and CDR2 are SGDLS and YYNGEE. The CDR3 is made up of 17 amino acids. Trimming removed 0 bases from V and 1 base from J, with 13 bases in between. This CDR3 is CASSVAPQGRNTGELFF. The CDR3 nucleotides read TGTGCCAGCAGCGTAGCCCCACAGGGCCGGAACACCGGGGAGCTGTTTTTT.

This clonotype has just a few counts. V usage is TRBV7-3 and J usage is TRBJ2-5; D is ambiguous. Germline CDR1 SGHTA, CDR2 FQGTGA. V shed 0 bases and J shed 4 bases, with 9 bases lying between them. CDR3 size: 14 residues. The CDR3 sequence: CASSLTGSSETQYF. CDR3 in DNA: TGTGCCAGCAGCTTAACCGGGTCCTCAGAGACCCAGTACTTC.

This clonotype was seen a handful of times. The chain carries TRBV12-3 or TRBV12-4 and TRBJ1-2; no reliable D call. The ends were cut back, 8 bases at V and 2 bases at J, with 6 bases in the middle. This CDR3 spans 11 amino acids. The CDR3 bases are TGTGCCAGCGCGGAGAACTATGGCTACACCTTC. Encoded protein: CASAENYGYTF.

In this sample, this clonotype turned up a few times. The rearrangement joins TRBV20-1 to TRBJ1-4, with D tentatively TRBD1 (5 bases). CDR3 size: 15 residues. Trimming took 2 bases from V and 8 from J, leaving 18 bases between them. Germline loops: CDR1 DFQATT, CDR2 SNEGSKA (reference sequence). CDR3 amino acids: CSARLLRVRQEKLFF. The CDR3 DNA is TGCAGTGCTAGATTACTCAGGGTGAGACAGGAAAAACTGTTTTTT.

The rearrangement uses TRBV10-3 and TRBJ1-1, with D unclear. V was cut by 8 bases and J by 0 bases, with 13 bases left in between. The CDR3 extends over 14 amino acids. Germline lookup yields CDR1 ENHRY and CDR2 SYGVKD. The DNA of the CDR3 is TGTGCCATCCAACCCGGGTCGATGAACACTGAAGCTTTCTTT. Translated: CAIQPGSMNTEAFF.

The chain combines TRBV3-1 with TRBJ2-1; D uncertain. Germline-derived CDR1 and CDR2 are LGHDT and YNNKEL (reference sequence). Trimming stripped 3 bases from V and 3 bases from J, with 15 bases between. The CDR3 extends over 16 amino acids. The CDR3 DNA reads as TGTGCCAGCAGCCACACTTGGGGAAGGTTCTACAATGAGCAGTTCTTC. It specifies CASSHTWGRFYNEQFF.

CDR3 in DNA: TGTGCCAGCAGTGCCAGGGAGCATCAGCCCCAGCATTTT. It encodes CASSAREHQPQHF. The genes are TRBV6-4 and TRBJ1-5; possible D gene TRBD1, 5 bases. The CDR3 consists of 13 residues. Per germline, CDR1 MRHNA and CDR2 SNTAGT. V lost 4 bases and J lost 5, with 9 bases in between.

The genes are TRBV5-1 and TRBJ2-3; 10 positions match TRBD1. J was trimmed by 1 base and V by 7 bases; bases with no gene match: 6. The CDR3 consists of 15 residues. Germline values: CDR1 SGHRS, CDR2 YFSETQ. The CDR3 is CASDSGTGGTDTQYF. The CDR3 nucleotides read TGCGCCAGCGACAGCGGGACAGGGGGCACAGATACGCAGTATTTT.

This clonotype was counted between two and nine times. The rearrangement links TRBV4-1 to TRBJ1-2; the D is unclear. The V end was cut by 2 bases, the J end by 8 bases, with 12 bases between. Germline V lookup: CDR1 MGHRA, CDR2 YSYEKL. This CDR3 has 13 amino acids. The CDR3 is CASSQSLLGGYTF. CDR3 DNA sequence: TGCGCCAGCAGCCAATCTCTCCTGGGGGGCTACACCTTC.

This clonotype was picked up many times. The chain combines TRBV5-5 with TRBJ2-5; maybe TRBD2 (5 bases). V lost 4 bases to trimming and J lost 5 bases, with 18 bases between them. Germline V gene sequence: CDR1 SGHKS, CDR2 YYEKEE (reference sequence). The CDR3 runs 15 residues. CDR3 loop: CASSGGLTRRETQYF. CDR3 bases: TGTGCCAGCAGCGGAGGACTCACGAGGAGGGAGACCCAGTACTTC. Complete variable domain (other parts from reference TRBV5-5 and TRBJ2-5): DAGVTQSPTHLIKTRGQQVTLRCSPISGHKSVSWYQQVLGQGPQFIFQYYEKEERGRGNFPDRFSARQFPNYSSELNVNALLLGDSALYLCASSGGLTRRETQYFGPGTRLLVL.

This chain connects TRBV29-1 to TRBJ2-2, with a tentative D call TRBD2 (6 bases). Germline CDR1 is SQVTM and CDR2 is ANQGSEA. Trimming cost V 4 bases and J 3 bases, with 12 bases left between them. CDR3 size: 14 residues. CDR3 DNA: TGCAGCGTTGGGGGGGTCGAGTACACCGGGGAGCTGTTTTTT. This gives the protein CSVGGVEYTGELFF.

The chain combines TRBV5-6 with TRBJ1-1, with 8 bases fitting TRBD1. V shed 2 bases and J 0 bases; nucleotides not matched to a gene: 6. The CDR3 is 16 amino acids. CDR1 and CDR2 from the germline V gene are SGHDT and YYEEEE. For the CDR3, the DNA is TGTGCCAGCAGCTTAACAGGGGGGAATATGAACACTGAAGCTTTCTTT. Amino acids: CASSLTGGNMNTEAFF.

V and J are TRBV27 and TRBJ2-1; 8 positions agree with TRBD2. Trimming cost V 4 bases and J 6 bases; bases outside gene matches: 2. Germline loops: CDR1 MNHEY, CDR2 SMNVEV (reference sequence). The CDR3 spans 13 residues. As DNA, the CDR3 is TGTGCCAGCAGTTCGCGGGGGGCCAATGAGCAGTTCTTC. This sequence encodes CASSSRGANEQFF.

This sequence joins TRBV6-1 and TRBJ2-1; 11 bases are shared with TRBD1. The V gene's germline CDR1 is MNHNS and CDR2 SASEGT. V lost 6 bases, J lost 2 bases, and 6 bases stayed unmatched. The CDR3 runs 16 residues. This chain's CDR3 is CASRDRGRNTYNEQFF. The CDR3 region has the DNA TGTGCCAGCAGGGACAGGGGGCGGAATACCTACAATGAGCAGTTCTTC.

This clonotype was observed a few times. J is TRBJ2-5 and V is TRBV9; TRBD2 might be the D (6 bases). The CDR3 is 15 residues long. V was cut by 0 bases and J by 3 bases, with 12 bases left in between. Germline V gene sequence: CDR1 SGDLS, CDR2 YYNGEE. Written as DNA, the CDR3 is TGTGCCAGCAGCGTAGCGGGTGGAGGGAAAGAGACCCAGTACTTC. Its protein is CASSVAGGGKETQYF.

The chain combines TRBV7-8 with TRBJ1-3; D call uncertain. Trimming took 0 bases from V and 4 from J, leaving 7 bases between them. The germline CDR1 and CDR2 sequences are SGHVS and FQNEAQ. The CDR3 length is 14 residues. The CDR3 reads CASSLADLGNTIYF. CDR3 coding DNA: TGTGCCAGCAGCTTAGCGGACCTAGGAAACACCATATATTTT.